This TCR beta chain was sequenced in a study of cytomegalovirus exposure and HLA in healthy donors. Study-level findings and limits: Generally TCR sequences proved uncommon, though certain public TCRs appeared in numerous donors. Within the approximately 130 validation repertoires, first-cohort TCR clusters tended to co-occur, according to a later analysis.

This table comes from immunoSEQ multiplex PCR, and its TCRdb copy is limited to in-frame clones, with some not included. This table has roughly 120,000 clones, about 88% appearing once. The CDR3 length is 13 residues. V shed 0 bases and J shed 5 bases, with 9 bases lying between them. Germline values: CDR1 SGHNT, CDR2 YYREEE (reference sequence). Note on this clone: No antigen is known for it. The same CDR3 can be traced to other DNA sequences in this sample.

This receptor was identified in a man younger than 35 in good health and CMV-seropositive. The material sequenced was PBMCs. This chain uses TRBV5-4 with TRBJ2-7; D is unclear. The CDR3 bases are TGTGCCAGCAGCTTGGATCCCCAGAACGAGCAGTACTTC. It translates to CASSLDPQNEQYF.